This is a list of T cell receptor beta chains from one sample in a study of CD8 T cells in ankylosing spondylitis. TCRdb re-analysed the 5' RACE reads in MiXCR, keeping a single row per CDR3 protein. The sample lists about 330,000 distinct CDR3 sequences; less than 9.5% were seen once. The sequenced sample consisted of blood, either unsorted or a sorted T cell fraction (not recorded which). The receptors shown here come from a male donor with ankylosing spondylitis. Both conserved end residues are part of each CDR3. D genes are given only for firm matches. Clone size is given for some rows only: seen once, a few or many times, or a class if the clone is expanded.

V,D,size,J,CDR3,DNA
TRBV3-1,TRBD2,few,TRBJ2-1,CASSQELSGNGEQFF,TGTGCCAGCAGCCAAGAGCTTAGCGGGAATGGGGAGCAGTTCTTC
TRBV29-1,TRBD1,-,TRBJ2-7,CSVETGRTYEQYF,TGCAGCGTTGAGACAGGGCGTACCTACGAGCAGTACTTC
TRBV27,TRBD2,few,TRBJ2-1,CASSLRLAGNAYNEQFF,TGTGCCAGCAGTCTCCGACTAGCGGGAAACGCCTACAATGAGCAGTTCTTC
TRBV9,TRBD1,few,TRBJ2-1,CASSVTGVEQFF,TGTGCCAGCAGTGTTACAGGGGTTGAGCAGTTCTTC
TRBV19,TRBD1,few,TRBJ2-3,CASSKRQGAGTDTQYF,TGTGCCAGTAGTAAAAGACAGGGGGCGGGCACAGATACGCAGTATTTT
TRBV12-3/TRBV12-4,-,many,TRBJ2-7,CASSWHSGSEQYF,TGTGCCAGCAGTTGGCACTCGGGCTCCGAGCAGTACTTC
TRBV12-3/TRBV12-4,-,many,TRBJ2-2,CASSSKLNTGELFF,TGTGCCAGCAGTTCAAAGCTGAACACCGGGGAGCTGTTTTTT
TRBV7-2,TRBD1,once,TRBJ2-3,CASSLAVGQGLYF,TGTGCCAGCAGCTTAGCTGTGGGACAGGGCCTGTATTTT
TRBV18,-,-,TRBJ2-3,CASSPFTSGAPDTQYF,TGTGCCAGCTCACCATTTACGTCAGGGGCTCCAGATACGCAGTATTTT
TRBV10-3,TRBD1,-,TRBJ1-2,CAIGGGGYGYTF,TGTGCCATAGGGGGCGGAGGCTATGGCTACACCTTC
TRBV14,-,few,TRBJ2-5,CASSQKGIRETQYF,TGTGCCAGCAGCCAGAAGGGAATCAGAGAGACCCAGTACTTC
TRBV29-1,-,few,TRBJ1-3,CSVRGGLNTIYF,TGCAGCGTTCGAGGAGGACTGAACACCATATATTTT
TRBV12-3/TRBV12-4,TRBD2,few,TRBJ2-3,CASSKRLAGYTDTQYF,TGTGCCAGCAGTAAGAGACTAGCGGGATATACAGATACGCAGTATTTT
TRBV7-8,-,-,TRBJ2-7,CASSPRVESDEQYF,TGTGCCAGCAGCCCAAGAGTGGAGTCTGACGAGCAGTACTTC
TRBV5-1,TRBD2,few,TRBJ2-2,CASSFLTSANTGELFF,TGCGCCAGCAGCTTTTTGACTAGCGCTAACACCGGGGAGCTGTTTTTT
TRBV24-1,-,few,TRBJ2-7,CATSEPGFPYEQYF,TGTGCCACCAGTGAACCGGGGTTCCCTTACGAGCAGTACTTC
TRBV11-2,-,few,TRBJ2-1,CASSVGRVTDNEQFF,TGTGCCAGCAGCGTCGGACGCGTCACCGACAATGAGCAGTTCTTC
TRBV27,TRBD2,-,TRBJ2-7,CASTARASGSYEQYF,TGTGCCAGCACCGCCCGGGCTAGCGGCTCCTACGAGCAGTACTTC
TRBV7-8,-,-,TRBJ2-3,CASTPEGISTDTQYF,TGTGCCAGCACCCCGGAGGGAATCAGCACAGATACGCAGTATTTT
TRBV15,-,-,TRBJ2-2,CATRDRWGAGELFF,TGTGCCACCAGAGACCGGTGGGGGGCCGGGGAGCTGTTTTTT
TRBV7-2,TRBD2,-,TRBJ2-1,CASSPLAGPLNEQFF,TGTGCCAGCAGCCCGCTAGCGGGACCTCTTAATGAGCAGTTCTTC
TRBV28,TRBD1,few,TRBJ1-1,CASSLLRGQGPMNTEAFF,TGTGCCAGCAGTTTATTAAGGGGACAGGGCCCCATGAACACTGAAGCTTTCTTT
TRBV7-9,-,many,TRBJ2-7,CASSLQGHEQYF,TGTGCCAGCAGCTTACAGGGACACGAGCAGTACTTC
TRBV7-9,-,many,TRBJ2-7,CASSLGSAGQISYEQYF,TGTGCCAGCAGCTTAGGGTCCGCGGGACAGATCTCCTACGAGCAGTACTTC
TRBV3-1,-,many,TRBJ1-6,CASRSREQSSPLHF,TGTGCCAGCAGATCAAGGGAGCAGAGTTCACCCCTCCACTTT
TRBV20-1,TRBD2,-,TRBJ2-5,CSAISGILQETQYF,TGCAGTGCAATTAGCGGGATACTACAAGAGACCCAGTACTTC
TRBV4-2,TRBD1,-,TRBJ2-1,CASRPDREFPNEQFF,TGTGCCAGCAGGCCTGACAGGGAATTTCCCAATGAGCAGTTCTTC
TRBV10-3,-,-,TRBJ2-1,CAITDRFDEQFF,TGTGCCATCACGGACCGTTTTGATGAGCAGTTCTTC
TRBV7-9,-,few,TRBJ2-1,CASSLVSSYNEQFF,TGTGCCAGCAGCTTAGTCAGCTCCTACAATGAGCAGTTCTTC
TRBV2,TRBD2,-,TRBJ2-7,CASKITSGSYEQYF,TGTGCCAGCAAAATAACTAGCGGGAGTTACGAGCAGTACTTC
TRBV28,-,few,TRBJ2-7,CASEPGGYSYEQYF,TGTGCCAGCGAGCCCGGCGGTTACTCCTACGAGCAGTACTTC
TRBV7-9,TRBD1,many,TRBJ2-7,CASSSGQGATDYEQYF,TGTGCCAGCAGCTCCGGACAGGGGGCGACTGACTACGAGCAGTACTTC
TRBV7-8,-,-,TRBJ2-3,CASSLAESGDTQYF,TGTGCCAGCAGCTTAGCAGAGAGTGGGGATACGCAGTATTTT
TRBV5-1,TRBD2,-,TRBJ2-3,CASSFGLAADTQYF,TGCGCCAGCAGCTTCGGACTAGCGGCAGATACGCAGTATTTT
TRBV12-3/TRBV12-4,-,-,TRBJ2-3,CASSLVGGLSDTQYF,TGTGCCAGCAGTTTAGTGGGAGGATTGAGTGATACGCAGTATTTT
TRBV19,TRBD1,-,TRBJ2-7,CASSIAGTGGYEQYF,TGTGCCAGTAGTATAGCGGGGACAGGGGGCTACGAGCAGTACTTC
TRBV12-3/TRBV12-4,TRBD2,many,TRBJ2-2,CASTTSVTGELFF,TGTGCCAGCACCACTAGCGTCACCGGGGAGCTGTTTTTT
TRBV20-1,-,few,TRBJ2-5,CSARGGGWETQYF,TGCAGTGCTAGGGGCGGGGGCTGGGAGACCCAGTACTTC
TRBV24-1,-,many,TRBJ2-2,CATSEAGTSNTGELFF,TGTGCCACCAGTGAGGCCGGGACCTCGAACACCGGGGAGCTGTTTTTT
TRBV2,-,-,TRBJ2-2,CASSAVSRGSGELFF,TGTGCCAGCAGTGCAGTGTCGCGGGGTAGCGGGGAGCTGTTTTTT
TRBV7-8,TRBD1,many,TRBJ1-2,CASSRRSRGPGDGYTF,TGTGCCAGCAGCAGGAGAAGCAGGGGGCCGGGCGATGGCTACACCTTC
TRBV9,-,few,TRBJ2-3,CASSQTPTDTQYF,TGTGCCAGCAGCCAAACCCCCACAGATACGCAGTATTTT
TRBV4-3,TRBD2,many,TRBJ2-1,CASSQELLAGVEQFF,TGCGCCAGCAGCCAAGAACTGCTAGCGGGAGTCGAGCAGTTCTTC
TRBV6-1,TRBD2,many,TRBJ2-1,CASRGSGRPYNEQFF,TGTGCCAGCAGGGGTAGCGGGAGGCCCTACAATGAGCAGTTCTTC
TRBV3-1,-,-,TRBJ1-1,CASVGRVVSGAFF,TGTGCCAGCGTCGGACGGGTGGTCTCAGGAGCTTTCTTT
TRBV9,-,-,TRBJ2-1,CASSAPMREWSNGQFF,TGTGCCAGCAGCGCCCCCATGAGGGAGTGGTCGAATGGGCAGTTCTTC
TRBV20-1,TRBD2,few,TRBJ2-3,CSADGTSGRALGADTQYF,TGCAGTGCTGACGGGACTAGCGGGAGGGCCCTCGGGGCAGATACGCAGTATTTT
TRBV5-5,TRBD2,-,TRBJ2-7,CASSFRLAGLSYEQYF,TGTGCCAGCAGCTTTCGTCTAGCGGGACTTTCCTACGAGCAGTACTTC
TRBV3-1,-,many,TRBJ1-1,CASSQGGDTEAFF,TGTGCCAGCAGCCAAGGGGGTGACACTGAAGCTTTCTTT
TRBV12-3/TRBV12-4,TRBD2,-,TRBJ2-4,CASSSPGTNVNIQYF,TGTGCCAGCAGTAGCCCCGGGACTAATGTAAACATTCAGTACTTC
TRBV12-3/TRBV12-4,-,many,TRBJ1-1,CASSFSGATEAFF,TGTGCCAGCAGTTTCTCGGGTGCCACTGAAGCTTTCTTT
TRBV12-3/TRBV12-4,TRBD2,-,TRBJ2-3,CASSLFPPRLAGASTDTQYF,TGTGCCAGCAGTTTATTCCCACCCCGACTAGCGGGAGCGAGCACAGATACGCAGTATTTT
TRBV29-1,-,few,TRBJ1-4,CSVVIYEKLFF,TGCAGCGTTGTGATTTATGAAAAACTGTTTTTT
TRBV4-1,-,many,TRBJ2-1,CASSQAGVRYNEQFF,TGCGCCAGCAGCCAAGCGGGAGTACGCTACAATGAGCAGTTCTTC
TRBV28,-,few,TRBJ2-1,CASSLNRDMWFF,TGTGCCAGCAGTTTAAACAGGGATATGTGGTTCTTC